This TCR beta chain was obtained from a study of blood T cells in healthy people across ages. Study observations and caveats: The unknown donor CMV status may have confounded expanded clonotype changes.

In the case of this clonotype: The antigen is not known.

A second roughly 7 to 12 cycle PCR used barcoded and J-beta primers. Each cDNA molecule, via a template-switch adaptor with 12 random nucleotides, was tagged. TCRdb re-derived calls from the 5' RACE reads in MiXCR, one entry per CDR3 protein. The repertoire includes 1.5 million to 2 million distinct CDR3 sequences, roughly 49% of them detected once, and roughly 2% sits in the top ten. Caucasian individuals from Russia who were healthy and aged about 6 to 95 acted as donors. The CDR3 totals 15 residues. Looked up from germline, CDR1 is LGHNA and CDR2 is YSLEER. This chain links TRBV4-3 with TRBJ2-5, with a tentative D call TRBD1 (6 bases). The DNA end is more similar to TRBJ2-7, so the J call may be wrong. Sequencing input: blood. The sequence was collected from a woman aged 40 to 50 in good health. The CDR3 DNA follows: TGCGCCAGCAGCCAAGGTCTGCAGGGGCTCTACGAGCAGTACTTC. This sequence encodes CASSQGLQGLYEQYF.